Sequencing of this T cell receptor beta chain was carried out in a study of vaccination effects on CD4 cells after COVID-19. Background on the study: Post-vaccine sample collection fell at a median of 72 days after the second dose. PBMC cultures contained two million cells per well, 7.5 to 10 IU/ml IL-2 and around 9.4 ug/ml peptides. Study-wide findings and caveats: Both infection-induced and vaccine-induced clones contracted markedly at late post-vaccination timepoints.

This clone was counted only a few times. Its antigen is still unknown. Trimming took 1 base from V and 2 from J, leaving 9 bases between them. Germline CDR1 SEHNR, CDR2 FQNEAQ (reference sequence). The CDR3 has 15 residues. Culturing for more than 9 days preceded CD4+ T cell isolation. Either the mRNA-1273 or the BNT162b2 vaccine was given to participants as two doses. In the cultures, half the medium was exchanged for IL-2 medium on days 3 and 7. Produced via immunoSEQ multiplex PCR; TCRdb's table is partial and in-frame only. The sample holds some 30,000 clones, 70% to 85% seen once. The TCR sequence derives from a human donor who received a COVID-19 vaccine. Sequenced here: CD4+ T cells from PBMCs cultured without peptide, sampled after COVID-19 vaccination. The rearrangement links TRBV7-9 to TRBJ1-5; D gene ambiguous. The DNA of the CDR3 is TGTGCCAGCAGCTTAGAAGGGTCCGGCAATCAGCCCCAGCATTTT. Protein product: CASSLEGSGNQPQHF.